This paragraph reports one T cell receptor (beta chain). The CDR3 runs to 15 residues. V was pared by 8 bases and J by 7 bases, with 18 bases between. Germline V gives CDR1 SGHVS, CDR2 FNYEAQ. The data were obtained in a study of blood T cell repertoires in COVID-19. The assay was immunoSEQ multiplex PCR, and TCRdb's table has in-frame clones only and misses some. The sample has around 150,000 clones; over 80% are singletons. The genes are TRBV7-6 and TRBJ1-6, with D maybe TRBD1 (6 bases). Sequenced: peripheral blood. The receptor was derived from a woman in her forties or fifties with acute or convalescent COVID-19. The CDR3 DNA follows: TGTGCCAGCTTGGAGTCCCCTGGACAGAATTCACCCCTCCACTTT. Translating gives CASLESPGQNSPLHF.